The 5 T cell receptor beta chains given below trace back to one sample, sequenced in a study of T cells in Graves' hyperthyroidism and ophthalmopathy. From RNA transcripts, TCR beta CDR3 regions were amplified. First-round RT-PCR with HTBI primers amplified the TCR CDR3 region. MiXCR, run by TCRdb on the multiplex PCR reads, gives a single entry per CDR3 protein. This sample yields under 250,000 distinct CDR3 sequences, of which more than 20% are seen a single time; around 32% belongs to the top ten. The sequencing input was blood. The receptor source for this set is a woman aged 40 to 49 with Graves' ophthalmopathy.

In this sample, this clonotype turned up many times. The chain combines TRBV11-2 with TRBJ2-7, with TRBD2 as a possible D gene (6 bases). V was trimmed by 3 bases and J by 3 bases, leaving 18 bases between them. The CDR3 extends over 16 amino acids. Germline V gene lookup returns CDR1 SGHAT and CDR2 FQNNGV. The CDR3 reads CASSFPPGLTVYEQYF. The CDR3, as DNA: TGTGCCAGCAGCTTCCCTCCGGGACTCACAGTCTACGAGCAGTACTTC.

The rearrangement joins TRBV15 to TRBJ1-1, with D unresolved. The germline V and J ends were trimmed by 4 bases and 2 bases, with 11 bases remaining between them. This CDR3 spans 14 amino acids. Germline-derived CDR1 and CDR2 are LNHNV and YYDKDF (reference sequence). CDR3: CATSTDTANTEAFF. DNA for the CDR3: TGTGCCACCAGCACAGACACAGCAAACACTGAAGCTTTCTTT.

This clonotype was counted ten times or more. This rearrangement joins TRBV15 to TRBJ2-7; 7 bases match TRBD2. Germline V gene lookup returns CDR1 LNHNV and CDR2 YYDKDF (reference sequence). With 0 bases clipped from V and 1 base from J, the junction kept 9 bases outside the gene matches. The CDR3 covers 17 residues. The CDR3 DNA sequence: TGTGCCACCAGCAGAGAAAATCCAGCGGGATTTTCCTACGAGCAGTACTTC. This sequence encodes CATSRENPAGFSYEQYF. Based on the CDR3 plus reference TRBV15 and TRBJ2-7, the full variable domain is DAMVIQNPRYQVTQFGKPVTLSCSQTLNHNVMYWYQQKSSQAPKLLFHYYDKDFNNEADTPDNFQSRRPNTSFCFLDIRSPGLGDTAMYLCATSRENPAGFSYEQYFGPGTRLTVT.

This clonotype showed up many times. The chain joins TRBV6-4 to TRBJ1-1; a possible D gene is TRBD1 (5 bases). The CDR3 totals 14 residues. The V and J ends lost 7 bases and 0 bases respectively, with 12 bases between them. Germline V gene sequence: CDR1 MRHNA, CDR2 SNTAGT. The DNA for the CDR3 is TGTGCCAGCAAGGGGAATTCCATGAACACTGAAGCTTTCTTT. This gives the protein CASKGNSMNTEAFF.

This clonotype showed up just a few times. J is TRBJ2-4 and V is TRBV19; TRBD1 agrees at 9 bases. In germline, CDR1 is LNHDA, CDR2 SQIVND (reference sequence). The J segment lost 4 bases and the V segment lost 7 bases, leaving 5 bases of the junction unmatched. The CDR3 sequence is 14 residues long. The DNA for the CDR3 is TGTGCCAGTACCCTTGGGACAGGGAAAAACATTCAGTACTTC. It is translated as CASTLGTGKNIQYF.